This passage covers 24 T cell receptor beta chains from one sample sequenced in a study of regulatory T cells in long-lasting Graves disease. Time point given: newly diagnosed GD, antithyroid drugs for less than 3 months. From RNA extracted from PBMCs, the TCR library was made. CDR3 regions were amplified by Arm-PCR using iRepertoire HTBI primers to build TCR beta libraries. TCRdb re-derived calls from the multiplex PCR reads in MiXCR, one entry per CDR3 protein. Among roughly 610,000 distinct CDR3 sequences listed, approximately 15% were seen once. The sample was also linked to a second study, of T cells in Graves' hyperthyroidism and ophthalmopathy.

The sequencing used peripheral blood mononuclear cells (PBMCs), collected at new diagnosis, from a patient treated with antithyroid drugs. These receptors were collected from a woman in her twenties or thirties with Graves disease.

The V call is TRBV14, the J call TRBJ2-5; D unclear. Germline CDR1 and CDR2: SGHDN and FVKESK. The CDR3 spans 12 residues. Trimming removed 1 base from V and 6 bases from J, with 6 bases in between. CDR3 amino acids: CASSQVLQTQYF. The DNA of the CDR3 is TGTGCCAGCAGCCAAGTATTACAGACCCAGTACTTC.

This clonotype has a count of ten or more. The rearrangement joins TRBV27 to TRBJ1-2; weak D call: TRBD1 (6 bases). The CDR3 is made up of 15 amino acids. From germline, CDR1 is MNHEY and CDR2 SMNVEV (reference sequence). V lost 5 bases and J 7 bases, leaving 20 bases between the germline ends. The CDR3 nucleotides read TGTGCCAGCAGTGTCAGGGGAACTTTAATCGGTGGCTACACCTTC. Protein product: CASSVRGTLIGGYTF.

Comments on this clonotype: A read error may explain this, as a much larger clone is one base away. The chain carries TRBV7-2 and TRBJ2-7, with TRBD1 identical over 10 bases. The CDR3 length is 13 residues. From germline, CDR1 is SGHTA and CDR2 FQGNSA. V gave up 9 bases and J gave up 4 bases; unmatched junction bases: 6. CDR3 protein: CASLWDRGYEQYF. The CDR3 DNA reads TGTGCCAGTCTCTGGGACAGGGGTTACGAGCAGTACTTC.

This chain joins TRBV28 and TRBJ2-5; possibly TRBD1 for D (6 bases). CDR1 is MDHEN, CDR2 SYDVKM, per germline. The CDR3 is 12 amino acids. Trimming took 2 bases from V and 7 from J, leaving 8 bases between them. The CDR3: CASSLTGLTQYF. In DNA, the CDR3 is TGTGCCAGCAGTTTAACAGGGTTGACCCAGTACTTC.

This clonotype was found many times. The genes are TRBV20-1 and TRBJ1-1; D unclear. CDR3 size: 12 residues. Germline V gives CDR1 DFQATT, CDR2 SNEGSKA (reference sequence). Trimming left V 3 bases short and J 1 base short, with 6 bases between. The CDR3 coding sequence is TGCAGTGCTAGTCGGGGGAACACTGAAGCTTTCTTT. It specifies CSASRGNTEAFF.

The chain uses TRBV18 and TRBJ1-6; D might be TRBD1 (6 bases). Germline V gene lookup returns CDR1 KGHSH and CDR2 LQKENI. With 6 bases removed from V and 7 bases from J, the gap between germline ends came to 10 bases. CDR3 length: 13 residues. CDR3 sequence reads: CASSPDRNSPLHF. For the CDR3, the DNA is TGTGCCAGCTCGCCTGACAGGAATTCACCCCTCCACTTT.

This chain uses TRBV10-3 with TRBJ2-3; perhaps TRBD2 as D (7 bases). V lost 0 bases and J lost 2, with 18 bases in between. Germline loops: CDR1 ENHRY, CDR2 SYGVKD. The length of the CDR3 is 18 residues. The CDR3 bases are TGTGCCATCAGTGAGTCTGGGGGCCTAGCGGCTAACACAGATACGCAGTATTTT. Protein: CAISESGGLAANTDTQYF.

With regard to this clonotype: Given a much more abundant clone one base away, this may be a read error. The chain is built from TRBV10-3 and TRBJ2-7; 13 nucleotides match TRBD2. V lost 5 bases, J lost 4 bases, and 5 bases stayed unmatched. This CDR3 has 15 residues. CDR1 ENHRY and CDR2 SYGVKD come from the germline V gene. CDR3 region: CAISTSGRAGYEQYF. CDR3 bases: TGTGCCATCAGTACTAGCGGGAGGGCCGGGTACGAGCAGTACTTC.

The CDR3 spells CSVDGTSAQETQYF. The CDR3 nucleotides are TGCAGCGTTGACGGGACTAGCGCCCAAGAGACCCAGTACTTC. The chain joins TRBV29-1 to TRBJ2-5; TRBD2 agrees at 10 bases. V was clipped by 3 bases and J by 1 base; unmatched bases: 2. Germline lookup yields CDR1 SQVTM and CDR2 ANQGSEA. The length of the CDR3 is 14 residues.

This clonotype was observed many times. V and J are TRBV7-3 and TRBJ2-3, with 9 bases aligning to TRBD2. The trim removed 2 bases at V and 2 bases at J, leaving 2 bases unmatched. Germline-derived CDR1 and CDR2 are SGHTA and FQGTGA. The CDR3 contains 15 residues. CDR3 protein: CASSLLAGYTDTQYF. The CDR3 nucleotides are TGTGCCAGCAGCTTACTAGCGGGGTACACAGATACGCAGTATTTT.

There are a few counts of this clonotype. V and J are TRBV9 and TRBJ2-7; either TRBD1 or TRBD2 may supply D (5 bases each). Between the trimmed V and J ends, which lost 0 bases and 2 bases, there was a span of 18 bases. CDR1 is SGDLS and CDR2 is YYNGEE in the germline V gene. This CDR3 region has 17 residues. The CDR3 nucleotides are TGTGCCAGCAGCGTAGGGGGTTCACCGGGACCCGCCTACGAGCAGTACTTC. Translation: CASSVGGSPGPAYEQYF.

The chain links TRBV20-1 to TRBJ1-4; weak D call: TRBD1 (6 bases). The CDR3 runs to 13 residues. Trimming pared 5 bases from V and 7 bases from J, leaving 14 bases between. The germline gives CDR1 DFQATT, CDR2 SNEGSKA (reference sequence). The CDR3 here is CSALQGLSEKLFF. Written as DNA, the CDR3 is TGCAGTGCTCTACAGGGCTTAAGTGAAAAACTGTTTTTT.

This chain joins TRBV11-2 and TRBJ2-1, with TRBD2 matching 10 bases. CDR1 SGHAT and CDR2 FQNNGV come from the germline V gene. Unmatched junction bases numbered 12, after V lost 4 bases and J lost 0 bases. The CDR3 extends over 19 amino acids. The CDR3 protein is CASSSPSGRVFSSYNEQFF. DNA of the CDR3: TGTGCCAGCAGCTCGCCTAGCGGGAGAGTATTTAGCTCCTACAATGAGCAGTTCTTC.

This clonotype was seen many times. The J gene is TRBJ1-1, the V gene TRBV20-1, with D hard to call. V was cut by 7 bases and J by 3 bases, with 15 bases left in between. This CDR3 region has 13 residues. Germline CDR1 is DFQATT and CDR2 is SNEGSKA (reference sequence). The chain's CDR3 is CSGREGTDTEAFF. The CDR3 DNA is TGCAGTGGGAGGGAGGGAACGGACACTGAAGCTTTCTTT.

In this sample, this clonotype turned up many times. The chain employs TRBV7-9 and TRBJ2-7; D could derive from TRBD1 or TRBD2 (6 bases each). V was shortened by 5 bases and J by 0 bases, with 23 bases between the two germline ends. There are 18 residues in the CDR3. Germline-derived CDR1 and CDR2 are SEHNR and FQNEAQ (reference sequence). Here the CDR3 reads CASSPRGGSLLYSYEQYF. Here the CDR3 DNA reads TGTGCCAGCAGCCCGAGAGGGGGGAGCCTTTTATACTCCTACGAGCAGTACTTC.

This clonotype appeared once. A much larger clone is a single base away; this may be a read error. CDR3 in amino acids: CVSSLGLYGYTF. DNA of the CDR3: TGTGTCAGCAGTCTGGGCCTCTATGGCTACACCTTC. The genes are TRBV6-1 and TRBJ1-2; no clear D. From germline, CDR1 is MNHNS and CDR2 SASEGT. The CDR3 loop spans 12 amino acids.

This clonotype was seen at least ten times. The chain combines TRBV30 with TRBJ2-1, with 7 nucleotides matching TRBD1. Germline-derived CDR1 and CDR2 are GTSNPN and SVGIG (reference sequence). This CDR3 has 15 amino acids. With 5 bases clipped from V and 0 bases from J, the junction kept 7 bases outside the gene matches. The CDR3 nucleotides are TGTGCCTGGGGGGCGGACAGGAGCTCCTACAATGAGCAGTTCTTC. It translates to CAWGADRSSYNEQFF.

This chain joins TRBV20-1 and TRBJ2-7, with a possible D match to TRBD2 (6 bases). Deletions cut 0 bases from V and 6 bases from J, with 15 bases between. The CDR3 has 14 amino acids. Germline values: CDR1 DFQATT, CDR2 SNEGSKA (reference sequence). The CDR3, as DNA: TGCAGTGCTAGAGATCAGGCCCGGGGAGGCGAGCAGTACTTC. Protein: CSARDQARGGEQYF.

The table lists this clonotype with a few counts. In DNA form, the CDR3 reads TGTGCCAGCAGTGAGGGCGACAGGCTCGGGGGGTCGGCCCAGCATTTT. Amino acid sequence: CASSEGDRLGGSAQHF. This chain uses TRBV6-1 with TRBJ1-5, with a weak D call TRBD1 (6 bases). There are 16 residues in the CDR3. V was cut by 3 bases and J by 11 bases, with 23 bases left in between. CDR1 and CDR2 from the germline V gene are MNHNS and SASEGT.

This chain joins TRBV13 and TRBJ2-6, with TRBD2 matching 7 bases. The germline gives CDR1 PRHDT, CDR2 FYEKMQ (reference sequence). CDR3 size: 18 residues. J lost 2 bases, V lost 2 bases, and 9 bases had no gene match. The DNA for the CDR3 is TGTGCCAGCAGCTTACGGCGGGAGATCCGGCCTGGGGCCAACGTCCTGACTTTC. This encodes CASSLRREIRPGANVLTF.

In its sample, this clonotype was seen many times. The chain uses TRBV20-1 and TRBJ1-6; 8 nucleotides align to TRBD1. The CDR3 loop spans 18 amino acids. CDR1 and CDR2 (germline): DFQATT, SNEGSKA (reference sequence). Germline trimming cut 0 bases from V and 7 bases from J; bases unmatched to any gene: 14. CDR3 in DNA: TGCAGTGCTAGAGATAGAACCGGGACAGGACGTCACAATTCACCCCTCCACTTT. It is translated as CSARDRTGTGRHNSPLHF.

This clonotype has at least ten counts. The CDR3 is CASSEDMGAYTEAFF. In nucleotides, the CDR3 is TGTGCCAGCAGTGAAGATATGGGGGCATACACTGAAGCTTTCTTT. The chain is built from TRBV2 and TRBJ1-1; D is perhaps TRBD1 (6 bases). The CDR3 totals 15 residues. Germline V gene sequence: CDR1 SNHLY, CDR2 FYNNEI. V was trimmed by 1 base and J by 3 bases, leaving 12 bases between them.

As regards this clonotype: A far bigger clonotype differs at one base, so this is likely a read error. Here the CDR3 reads CASSDSGTGGDEQYF. The CDR3 DNA follows: TGTGCCAGCAGTGACTCGGGGACAGGGGGCGATGAGCAGTACTTC. This chain uses TRBV6-4 with TRBJ2-7; 12 bases align to TRBD1. Germline assignment: CDR1 MRHNA and CDR2 SNTAGT. After removal of 0 bases from V and 7 bases from J, the junction contained 4 bases not matched to a gene. The CDR3 is made up of 15 amino acids.

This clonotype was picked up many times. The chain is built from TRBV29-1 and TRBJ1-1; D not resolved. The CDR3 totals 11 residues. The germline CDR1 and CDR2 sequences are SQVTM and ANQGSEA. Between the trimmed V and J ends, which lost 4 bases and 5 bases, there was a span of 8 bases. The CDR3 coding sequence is TGCAGCGTTGGCGTCAGTACTGAAGCTTTCTTT. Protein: CSVGVSTEAFF.